Given below is one T cell receptor beta chain in context. The antigen remains undetermined. The data originate from a study of regulatory T cells. The germline V gene encodes CDR1 LNHNV and CDR2 YYDKDF (reference sequence). Between the trimmed V and J ends, which lost 6 bases and 1 base, there was a span of 10 bases. The CDR3 consists of 13 residues. The PCR used 52 TRBV and 13 TRBJ primers. Clones were read by immunoSEQ multiplex PCR, and TCRdb kept only the in-frame ones, dropping some. Of roughly 30,000 clones listed, about nine tenths were seen once; the top ten hold less than 2%. Patients, 2 to 39 years old, had expanded memory T-cell proportions. Study conclusions and caveats: Skewed V and J usage and few unique V-J pairs marked patient repertoires, most in Tregs. In CD3G-deficient patients, conventional CD4+ T cells were enriched for hydrophobic CDR3 residues at positions 6 and 7.

The chain recombines TRBV15 with TRBJ2-7; no clear D. The specimen was conventional CD4+ T cells sorted from blood. This TCR was recovered from a person under 35 with CD3G deficiency. The CDR3 bases are TGTGCCACCAGTATCCGCATTTCCTACGAGCAGTACTTC. Its protein is CATSIRISYEQYF.